Reported below is one T cell receptor beta chain. What it binds is not known. This sample is part of a study of blood T cells in healthy people across ages. Study results and limitations: Diversity was higher, and naive CD4+ cells more numerous, in long-lived donors than in aged donors.

The authors ran a second PCR of 7 to 11 cycles using a sample-barcoded 5' primer and a J-beta primer mix. Every cDNA molecule carried a tag from a template-switch adaptor bearing 12 random nucleotides. TCRdb independently ran MiXCR on the 5' RACE reads; one entry per CDR3 protein. This sample carries 1,300,000 or so distinct CDR3 sequences, roughly 59% of them seen once, and the ten largest clones take 5.5% to 8%. The CDR3 is made up of 16 amino acids. J lost 10 bases, V lost 6 bases, and 12 bases had no gene match. The sequence derives from a man between 18 and 29 years old in good health. Material: blood. The V gene is TRBV12-3 or TRBV12-4, the J gene TRBJ2-1, with TRBD2 matching over 13 bases. CDR3 in amino acids: CASRELAGGPRGEQFF. CDR3 DNA sequence: TGTGCCAGCAGAGAACTAGCGGGAGGGCCTCGAGGAGAGCAGTTCTTC.